The entry below gives a single T cell receptor beta chain sequence along with its context. Original handling: The authors estimated nucleated cell counts from reference gene primer amplification. The assay was immunoSEQ multiplex PCR, and TCRdb's table has in-frame clones only and misses some. The V and J calls and clone size come from that table; D and trimming were worked out from the DNA. Counted here are more than 300,000 clones, around 92% occurring once; the ten biggest clones make up roughly 6.7%. The data were obtained in a study of blood T cell repertoires in COVID-19. Study-level background: COVID-19 samples from acute and convalescent phases originated in the United States, Italy and Spain.

The CDR3 is 13 residues long. In germline, CDR1 is SGHNT, CDR2 YYREEE (reference sequence). With V trimmed by 2 bases and J by 7 bases, 6 bases remained unmatched. Sample: peripheral blood. This chain links TRBV5-4 with TRBJ2-7; TRBD1 matches at 7 bases. The sequence was collected from a man aged 18 to 30 who had recovered from COVID-19. The CDR3 is CASSFTGVREQYF. CDR3 DNA: TGTGCCAGCAGCTTTACAGGGGTAAGGGAGCAGTACTTC.